This TCR beta chain was identified during a study of blood T cell repertoires in COVID-19 (dated by TCRdb to about 2020). Study-level background: The collaborator samples originated in the United States, Italy and Spain and spanned the acute and convalescent phases of COVID-19. The prospective study material was composed of cDNA or gDNA derived from T cells, B-cell-depleted T cells, or PBMCs. Deeply sampled blood TCRbeta repertoires from subjects exposed to, actively infected with, or recovered from COVID-19 were included in the dataset. A freely available public database, intended as a resource for researchers studying the immune response to SARS-CoV-2, is where the repertoires were released. The samples were drawn from two sources: the first 160 participants of the ongoing ImmuneRACE study, and 1,200 or so subjects contributed by 6 global collaborators. Nearly every sample came with metadata listing a de-identified subject ID, COVID-19 status, age in years and sex. Where available, HLA class I and class II types were taken from metadata supplied by the sample provider and were not determined by assay-based typing. Broader findings and caveats from the paper: How much clinical and demographic metadata was included differed by source and by participant, and the metadata was provided uncurated.

In the prospective study, participants were roughly 18 to 100 years old, resided in approximately 22 geographic areas of the United States, and were enrolled through a virtual design. Cohort assignment in the prospective study relied on participant-reported clinical history from a screening survey and a study questionnaire. Recovered participants in ImmuneRACE Cohort 3 were defined as having two consecutive negative NP/OP PCR tests, clearance from a healthcare professional, or resolution of symptoms. Mobile phlebotomists in the prospective study collected whole blood, serum and a nasopharyngeal or oropharyngeal swab from every participant. Additional blood draws and questionnaires over an approximately two-month period could optionally be provided by prospective study participants. Before DNA extraction, prospective study blood samples were shipped either frozen or at room temperature. The immunoSEQ Assay, a bias-controlled multiplex PCR, was used to amplify TCRbeta CDR3 regions from genomic DNA. The study's processing was this. Within the assay, amplification of reference gene primers was used to estimate how many nucleated cells each sample contained. Sequence reads were collapsed and filtered to measure the absolute abundance of every unique TCRbeta CDR3 rearrangement. For each sample, productive Simpson clonality was calculated as the square root of Simpson's diversity index across productive rearrangements. The immuneACCESS repertoire file appears here via TCRdb, limited to in-frame rearrangements. These files lack a portion of the clones; in checked studies, under half of the deficit traces to unresolved V genes, and the cause of the others is not known. The D gene and trimming were derived from the DNA, and the V and J assignments and clone size from that table. This sample lists 180,000 or so clones; over 75% were detected once. Approximately 11% of the sample lies in the top ten.

V is pared back by 3 bases and J by 5 bases, with 10 bases lying between the germline termini. Taken from cysteine to phenylalanine, the CDR3 has 13 residues. The entry retains the CDR3 DNA only, 39 bases that are in frame from base 1. This clone was seen a handful of times. This receptor's antigen is unknown. It has no much larger one-base neighbor in the sample; base qualities were not kept. The source is a man aged 50 to 59 who had recovered from COVID-19. Sequencing used PBMCs or T cells enriched from blood (not recorded which). This receptor chain uses TRBV12-3 or TRBV12-4 and TRBJ1-1, with an unclear D gene assignment. The DNA sequence follows: TGTGCCAGCAGTTTTGGCTGGGAGACTGAAGCTTTCTTT. Its translation is CASSFGWETEAFF.